These T cell receptor beta chains were read from a single sample in a study of CD8 T cells in Susac syndrome. TCRdb recomputed calls from the immunoSEQ multiplex PCR reads with MiXCR, one row per CDR3 protein. The sample lists about 180,000 distinct CDR3 sequences, 85% to 95% seen once, with approximately 0.11% in the top ten. Input material: CD4+ T cells from PBMCs. The origin of the receptors is a human donor with Susac syndrome. CDR3s include the opening cysteine and the closing phenylalanine or tryptophan. D genes are given only for firm matches. Where a row states a size, it is once, few, many or the class of an expanded clone; other rows omit it.

CDR3aa: CSVHPVGAFF
CDR3nt: TGCAGCGTTCATCCGGTTGGGGCTTTCTTT
abundance: .
j_gene: TRBJ1-1
d_gene: .
v_gene: TRBV29-1

CDR3aa: CASSRTARNTGELFF
CDR3nt: TGTGCCAGCAGTCGGACGGCAAGGAACACCGGGGAGCTGTTTTTT
abundance: .
j_gene: TRBJ2-2
d_gene: .
v_gene: TRBV27

CDR3aa: CASSLARTDIQYF
CDR3nt: TGTGCCAGCAGCTTGGCCAGGACGGACATTCAGTACTTC
abundance: .
j_gene: TRBJ2-4
d_gene: .
v_gene: TRBV5-6

CDR3aa: CASSPRLAGAYEQYF
CDR3nt: TGTGCCAGCTCACCAAGGCTAGCGGGGGCCTACGAGCAGTACTTC
abundance: .
j_gene: TRBJ2-7
d_gene: TRBD2
v_gene: TRBV18

CDR3aa: CASSQAALQYF
CDR3nt: TGTGCCAGCAGCCAAGCGGCCCTGCAGTACTTC
abundance: .
j_gene: TRBJ2-5
d_gene: .
v_gene: TRBV14

CDR3aa: CASSLTRTGNTEAFF
CDR3nt: TGTGCCAGCAGTCTCACTCGGACGGGGAACACTGAAGCTTTCTTT
abundance: .
j_gene: TRBJ1-1
d_gene: .
v_gene: TRBV12-3/TRBV12-4

CDR3aa: CASSGVNYGYTF
CDR3nt: TGTGCCAGCAGTGGGGTAAACTATGGCTACACCTTC
abundance: once
j_gene: TRBJ1-2
d_gene: .
v_gene: TRBV25-1

CDR3aa: CASSPRGTREFF
CDR3nt: TGTGCCAGCAGTCCCCGTGGCACACGGGAGTTCTTC
abundance: .
j_gene: TRBJ2-1
d_gene: .
v_gene: TRBV28

CDR3aa: CSVSGIRGFQETQYF
CDR3nt: TGCAGCGTTTCGGGGATCCGGGGCTTCCAAGAGACCCAGTACTTC
abundance: .
j_gene: TRBJ2-5
d_gene: .
v_gene: TRBV29-1

CDR3aa: CASSLTRGRGSGEQYF
CDR3nt: TGTGCCAGCAGCCTTACCAGGGGCAGGGGATCGGGGGAGCAGTACTTC
abundance: .
j_gene: TRBJ2-7
d_gene: .
v_gene: TRBV7-9

CDR3aa: CASRGANYGYTF
CDR3nt: TGTGCCAGCCGGGGAGCTAACTATGGCTACACCTTC
abundance: .
j_gene: TRBJ1-2
d_gene: .
v_gene: TRBV6-2/TRBV6-3

CDR3aa: CASSSGLGGSLHF
CDR3nt: TGTGCCAGCAGCTCTGGACTCGGAGGTTCCCTCCACTTT
abundance: .
j_gene: TRBJ1-6
d_gene: .
v_gene: TRBV2

CDR3aa: CASSQDSLGNEQFF
CDR3nt: TGTGCCAGCAGCCAAGATAGTTTGGGGAATGAGCAGTTCTTC
abundance: .
j_gene: TRBJ2-1
d_gene: .
v_gene: TRBV4-2

CDR3aa: CASSLEESGYTF
CDR3nt: TGTGCCAGCAGCTTGGAGGAATCTGGCTACACCTTC
abundance: .
j_gene: TRBJ1-2
d_gene: .
v_gene: TRBV7-2

CDR3aa: CASTGQKYQETQYF
CDR3nt: TGTGCCAGCACGGGACAGAAGTACCAAGAGACCCAGTACTTC
abundance: .
j_gene: TRBJ2-5
d_gene: TRBD1
v_gene: TRBV12-3/TRBV12-4

CDR3aa: CSARDRERGAYNEQFF
CDR3nt: TGCAGTGCTAGAGATCGGGAGCGGGGGGCTTACAATGAGCAGTTCTTC
abundance: .
j_gene: TRBJ2-1
d_gene: TRBD2
v_gene: TRBV20-1

CDR3aa: CAWSLGQGITDTQYF
CDR3nt: TGTGCCTGGAGTCTGGGACAGGGGATTACAGATACGCAGTATTTT
abundance: .
j_gene: TRBJ2-3
d_gene: TRBD1
v_gene: TRBV30

CDR3aa: CASSPGASYNEQFF
CDR3nt: TGTGCCAGCAGCCCGGGGGCCTCCTACAATGAGCAGTTCTTC
abundance: .
j_gene: TRBJ2-1
d_gene: .
v_gene: TRBV14

CDR3aa: CASNSDLYEQYF
CDR3nt: TGTGCCAGCAACTCCGACCTCTACGAGCAGTACTTC
abundance: .
j_gene: TRBJ2-7
d_gene: .
v_gene: TRBV25-1

CDR3aa: CASSLEGDRPYEQYF
CDR3nt: TGTGCCAGCAGCTTAGAGGGGGACAGACCCTACGAGCAGTACTTC
abundance: .
j_gene: TRBJ2-7
d_gene: TRBD1
v_gene: TRBV7-8

CDR3aa: CSVVEKGGYGYTF
CDR3nt: TGCAGCGTTGTAGAGAAGGGCGGCTATGGCTACACCTTC
abundance: .
j_gene: TRBJ1-2
d_gene: .
v_gene: TRBV29-1

CDR3aa: CASSPPRLAGDQETQYF
CDR3nt: TGCGCCAGCAGCCCTCCACGACTAGCGGGGGATCAAGAGACCCAGTACTTC
abundance: .
j_gene: TRBJ2-5
d_gene: TRBD2
v_gene: TRBV5-1

CDR3aa: CAWSSGTYNEQFF
CDR3nt: TGTGCCTGGAGTTCAGGTACTTACAATGAGCAGTTCTTC
abundance: .
j_gene: TRBJ2-1
d_gene: .
v_gene: TRBV30

CDR3aa: CASSLPGQTYGYTF
CDR3nt: TGTGCCAGCAGCTTACCGGGACAGACCTATGGCTACACCTTC
abundance: .
j_gene: TRBJ1-2
d_gene: TRBD1
v_gene: TRBV7-2

CDR3aa: CASSVARRTDTQYF
CDR3nt: TGTGCCAGCAGCGTAGCAAGGAGAACAGATACGCAGTATTTT
abundance: .
j_gene: TRBJ2-3
d_gene: .
v_gene: TRBV9

CDR3aa: CASSEISVRETQYF
CDR3nt: TGTGCCAGCAGTGAAATCTCTGTACGAGAGACCCAGTACTTC
abundance: .
j_gene: TRBJ2-5
d_gene: .
v_gene: TRBV2

CDR3aa: CASSPRTGTGELFF
CDR3nt: TGTGCTAGCAGCCCGAGAACTGGGACCGGGGAGCTGTTTTTT
abundance: .
j_gene: TRBJ2-2
d_gene: .
v_gene: TRBV7-7

CDR3aa: CASSFRDSSYNSPLHF
CDR3nt: TGTGCCAGCAGTTTCCGGGACAGCTCCTATAATTCACCCCTCCACTTT
abundance: .
j_gene: TRBJ1-6
d_gene: TRBD1
v_gene: TRBV27

CDR3aa: CAWSMGQREKLFF
CDR3nt: TGTGCCTGGAGTATGGGACAGCGGGAAAAACTGTTTTTT
abundance: .
j_gene: TRBJ1-4
d_gene: TRBD1
v_gene: TRBV30

CDR3aa: CASSLGGGKGEKLFF
CDR3nt: TGTGCCAGCAGCTTGGGGGGGGGCAAGGGTGAAAAACTGTTTTTT
abundance: .
j_gene: TRBJ1-4
d_gene: .
v_gene: TRBV9

CDR3aa: CAWSKGGLSGYTF
CDR3nt: TGTGCCTGGAGTAAGGGTGGGCTATCTGGCTACACCTTC
abundance: .
j_gene: TRBJ1-2
d_gene: .
v_gene: TRBV30

CDR3aa: CSVPPVGYEKLFF
CDR3nt: TGCAGCGTCCCCCCGGTGGGGTATGAAAAACTGTTTTTT
abundance: .
j_gene: TRBJ1-4
d_gene: .
v_gene: TRBV29-1

CDR3aa: CASRPTGTGANVLTF
CDR3nt: TGTGCCAGCAGGCCAACAGGGACTGGGGCCAACGTCCTGACTTTC
abundance: .
j_gene: TRBJ2-6
d_gene: .
v_gene: TRBV7-3

CDR3aa: CATSDSGLANQFF
CDR3nt: TGTGCCACCAGTGATTCGGGACTAGCGAACCAGTTCTTC
abundance: .
j_gene: TRBJ2-1
d_gene: TRBD2
v_gene: TRBV24-1

CDR3aa: CASSQERGALFF
CDR3nt: TGTGCCAGCAGCCAAGAGAGGGGGGCACTGTTTTTT
abundance: .
j_gene: TRBJ1-4
d_gene: .
v_gene: TRBV3-1

CDR3aa: CASSLGSQPQHF
CDR3nt: TGTGCCAGCAGTTTAGGGAGTCAGCCCCAGCATTTT
abundance: .
j_gene: TRBJ1-5
d_gene: .
v_gene: TRBV12-3/TRBV12-4

CDR3aa: CASSPGPSEKLFF
CDR3nt: TGTGCCAGCAGCCCCGGACCGAGTGAAAAACTGTTTTTT
abundance: .
j_gene: TRBJ1-4
d_gene: .
v_gene: TRBV7-2

CDR3aa: CASSPRRTGNTIYF
CDR3nt: TGTGCCAGCAGCCCTAGGAGGACTGGAAACACCATATATTTT
abundance: .
j_gene: TRBJ1-3
d_gene: .
v_gene: TRBV12-3/TRBV12-4

CDR3aa: CATSRQSRGDQETQYF
CDR3nt: TGTGCCACCAGCAGACAATCCCGGGGCGATCAAGAGACCCAGTACTTC
abundance: .
j_gene: TRBJ2-5
d_gene: .
v_gene: TRBV15

CDR3aa: CASSLGSGLGQETQYF
CDR3nt: TGTGCCAGCAGCTTAGGGTCTGGGCTCGGCCAAGAGACCCAGTACTTC
abundance: .
j_gene: TRBJ2-5
d_gene: .
v_gene: TRBV7-2

CDR3aa: CASSTPDSYSPLHF
CDR3nt: TGTGCCAGCAGTACTCCGGACAGCTATTCACCCCTCCACTTT
abundance: .
j_gene: TRBJ1-6
d_gene: .
v_gene: TRBV6-2/TRBV6-3

CDR3aa: CSASGGDPTDTQYF
CDR3nt: TGCAGTGCTAGCGGGGGGGACCCCACAGATACGCAGTATTTT
abundance: once
j_gene: TRBJ2-3
d_gene: TRBD2
v_gene: TRBV20-1

CDR3aa: CASSSSSGVNEQFF
CDR3nt: TGTGCCAGCAGCTCATCTAGCGGGGTCAATGAGCAGTTCTTC
abundance: .
j_gene: TRBJ2-1
d_gene: TRBD2
v_gene: TRBV3-1

CDR3aa: CASSRLDRGYTEAFF
CDR3nt: TGTGCCAGCAGCCGACTAGACAGGGGGTACACTGAAGCTTTCTTT
abundance: .
j_gene: TRBJ1-1
d_gene: TRBD1
v_gene: TRBV5-6

CDR3aa: CASSLAEFLYEQFF
CDR3nt: TGCGCCAGCAGCTTGGCCGAGTTCCTCTATGAGCAGTTCTTC
abundance: .
j_gene: TRBJ2-1
d_gene: .
v_gene: TRBV5-1

CDR3aa: CSVETSSGNTIYF
CDR3nt: TGCAGCGTTGAAACCTCCTCTGGAAACACCATATATTTT
abundance: .
j_gene: TRBJ1-3
d_gene: .
v_gene: TRBV29-1

CDR3aa: CAIPTGAGNTIYF
CDR3nt: TGTGCCATTCCGACAGGGGCTGGAAACACCATATATTTT
abundance: .
j_gene: TRBJ1-3
d_gene: TRBD1
v_gene: TRBV24-1

CDR3aa: CSAGNAGGNPDNTQYF
CDR3nt: TGCAGTGCGGGGAATGCGGGGGGCAATCCTGACAATACGCAGTATTTT
abundance: .
j_gene: TRBJ2-3
d_gene: TRBD2
v_gene: TRBV20-1

CDR3aa: CASSLSQGGGANVLTF
CDR3nt: TGTGCCAGCAGCTTATCGCAGGGCGGTGGGGCCAACGTCCTGACTTTC
abundance: .
j_gene: TRBJ2-6
d_gene: .
v_gene: TRBV7-2

CDR3aa: CASSTPEGAGGVTDTQYF
CDR3nt: TGTGCCAGCAGTACCCCGGAGGGAGCGGGGGGAGTCACAGATACGCAGTATTTT
abundance: .
j_gene: TRBJ2-3
d_gene: TRBD2
v_gene: TRBV12-3/TRBV12-4

CDR3aa: CASSQDGGELFF
CDR3nt: TGTGCCAGCAGCCAAGACGGCGGGGAGCTGTTTTTT
abundance: .
j_gene: TRBJ2-2
d_gene: .
v_gene: TRBV3-1

CDR3aa: CASSPSQWNYGYTF
CDR3nt: TGTGCCAGCTCACCATCTCAGTGGAACTATGGCTACACCTTC
abundance: .
j_gene: TRBJ1-2
d_gene: .
v_gene: TRBV18

CDR3aa: CASSFGTGTYGYTF
CDR3nt: TGCGCCAGCAGCTTTGGGACAGGGACCTATGGCTACACCTTC
abundance: .
j_gene: TRBJ1-2
d_gene: TRBD1
v_gene: TRBV5-1